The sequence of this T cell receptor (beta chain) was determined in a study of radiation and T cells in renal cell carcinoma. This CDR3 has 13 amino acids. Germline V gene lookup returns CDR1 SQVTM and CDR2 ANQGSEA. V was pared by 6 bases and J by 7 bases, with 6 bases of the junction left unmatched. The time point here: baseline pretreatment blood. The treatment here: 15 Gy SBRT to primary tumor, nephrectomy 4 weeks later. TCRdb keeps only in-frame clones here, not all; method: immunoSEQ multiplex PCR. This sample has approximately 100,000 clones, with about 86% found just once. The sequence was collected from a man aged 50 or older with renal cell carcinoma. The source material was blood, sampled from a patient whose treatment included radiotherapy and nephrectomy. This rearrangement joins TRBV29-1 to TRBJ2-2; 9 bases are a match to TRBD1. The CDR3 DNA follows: TGCAGCGTGAACAGGGGGCGAGGCGGGGAGCTGTTTTTT. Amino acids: CSVNRGRGGELFF.